A selection of T cell receptor beta chains follows, all from one sample in a study of blood T cell repertoires in COVID-19. Assay used: immunoSEQ multiplex PCR; TCRdb lists only in-frame clones, some missing. This sample has fewer than 200,000 clones; around 83% occur once, and the top ten carry approximately 23%. Sequenced material: PBMCs or T cells enriched from blood (not recorded which). These receptors all stem from a woman aged 40 to 50 in a cohort exposed to, infected with or recovered from COVID-19 (not recorded which). Each CDR3 is given with its conserved first and last residue. The order of the fields is V gene, J gene, CDR3 protein.

TRBV5-6	TRBJ1-4	CASSLVQGEKLFF
TRBV6-5	TRBJ1-2	CASSLGPSGSGYTF
TRBV5-1	TRBJ1-4	CASSPGQYNEKLFF
TRBV4-1	TRBJ1-5	CASSQDRLANQPQHF
TRBV7-2	TRBJ2-2	CASSPGTGHTGELFF
TRBV27	TRBJ1-2	CASSSFGLSYGYTF
TRBV11-3	TRBJ2-6	CASSRVMGSGANVLTF
TRBV5-1	TRBJ2-2	CASSLPSGRNTGELFF
TRBV5-1	TRBJ1-1	CASSPGRGEPEAFF
TRBV27	TRBJ2-2	CASSLGTQVNTGELFF
TRBV11-2	TRBJ2-3	CASSSRGAGDTQYF
TRBV6-5	TRBJ2-2	CASFGGTGTGELFF